These T cell receptor beta chains were read from a single sample in a study of cytomegalovirus exposure and HLA in healthy donors. Some clones are missing from TCRdb's copy, which holds only in-frame ones; the method was immunoSEQ multiplex PCR. Among about 120,000 clones listed, roughly 80% were seen once. Source material: PBMCs. The origin of the receptors is a man aged 25 to 40 in good health and CMV-seropositive. The CDR3 runs from the conserved cysteine through the conserved F or W. D genes are given only for firm matches. Some rows mark clone size as missing; the rest say once, few, many or name a class of expanded clone.

>NA|14|TRBJ1-2|TRBV5-1|TRBD1
TGCGCCAGCAGCTTGAGGGACAGGCCTGATGGCTACACCTTC
CASSLRDRPDGYTF
>NA|15|TRBJ1-5|TRBV15|NA
TGTGCCACCAGCAGGGGAGGTTTTGGCAATCAGCCCCAGCATTTT
CATSRGGFGNQPQHF
>few|16|TRBJ1-1|TRBV19|NA
TGTGCCAGTAGTATAGGATTCCAGGGATACAACACTGAAGCTTTCTTT
CASSIGFQGYNTEAFF
>NA|16|TRBJ1-2|TRBV30|NA
TGTGCCTGGAGTGTAAGTGATTCTGGCTCTAACTATGGCTACACCTTC
CAWSVSDSGSNYGYTF
>few|17|TRBJ2-3|TRBV5-4|TRBD2
TGTGCCAGCAGCTTGAGGACTAGCGGGGGCTCCACAGATACGCAGTATTTT
CASSLRTSGGSTDTQYF
>NA|18|TRBJ2-1|TRBV7-9|TRBD1
TGTGCCAGCAAGTACGGGACAGGGTCTCCCAGCTCCTACAATGAGCAGTTCTTC
CASKYGTGSPSSYNEQFF
>NA|20|TRBJ2-1|TRBV10-1|TRBD1
TGCGCCAGCAGTGAGTCGAGCTGGGGACAGGGGGCAGTCTCCTACAATGAGCAGTTCTTC
CASSESSWGQGAVSYNEQFF
>NA|16|TRBJ2-5|TRBV9|TRBD2
TGTGCCAGCAGCGTGTCTACTAGCGGGGGTAGGGTGACCCAGTACTTC
CASSVSTSGGRVTQYF
>NA|17|TRBJ2-1|TRBV19|NA
TGTGCCAGTAGTATAGTATTGGGGGCGAACCTTTACAATGAGCAGTTCTTC
CASSIVLGANLYNEQFF
>NA|14|TRBJ2-7|TRBV2|TRBD1
TGTGCCAGCAGCGACCGACAGGGGATCTACGAGCAGTACTTC
CASSDRQGIYEQYF
>NA|16|TRBJ1-6|TRBV5-1|NA
TGCGCCAGCAGCCCCGGGGGGGGCTCCTATAATTCACCCCTCCACTTT
CASSPGGGSYNSPLHF
>NA|13|TRBJ2-3|TRBV7-2|NA
TGTGCCAGCAGCCCGCGACTGGCAGATACGCAGTATTTT
CASSPRLADTQYF
>few|14|TRBJ1-4|TRBV5-6|NA
TGTGCCAGCACCCTAGCCATTAATAATGAAAAACTGTTTTTT
CASTLAINNEKLFF
>NA|16|TRBJ1-2|TRBV5-5|TRBD1
TGTGCCAGCAGCCCGCCCTTCAGGGGGTCTAACTATGGCTACACCTTC
CASSPPFRGSNYGYTF
>NA|15|TRBJ2-7|TRBV18|NA
TGTGCCAGCTCACCTTCCGGGACTCCAACCTACGAGCAGTACTTC
CASSPSGTPTYEQYF
>NA|15|TRBJ1-2|TRBV19|NA
TGTGCCAGTAGTATCGAACCGACAGCGACCTATGGCTACACCTTC
CASSIEPTATYGYTF
>NA|14|TRBJ1-6|TRBV7-3|TRBD1
TGTGCCAGCAGCGCGGGACAGGGGAATTCACCCCTCCACTTT
CASSAGQGNSPLHF
>few|12|TRBJ2-5|TRBV6-1|NA
TGTGCCAGCAGGGAGACCTGGGAGACCCAGTACTTC
CASRETWETQYF
>NA|14|TRBJ1-1|TRBV30|NA
TGTGCCTGGAGTGTAACACGCCTGAACACTGAAGCTTTCTTT
CAWSVTRLNTEAFF
>NA|15|TRBJ1-5|TRBV30|TRBD1
TGTGCCTGGAGGGGTACAGGGGATAGCAATCAGCCCCAGCATTTT
CAWRGTGDSNQPQHF
>NA|15|TRBJ2-1|TRBV5-4|TRBD2
TGTGCCAGCAGCATGGGACTAGCGGGAGGGGATGAGCAGTTCTTC
CASSMGLAGGDEQFF
>NA|13|TRBJ2-5|TRBV6-5|NA
TGTGCCAGCACCGATCGGGGGTTGGAGACCCAGTACTTC
CASTDRGLETQYF
>few|16|TRBJ1-1|TRBV15|TRBD1
TGTGCCACCAGTCCCCTTCCCTGGACAGGGGGTACTGAAGCTTTCTTT
CATSPLPWTGGTEAFF
>NA|13|TRBJ1-2|TRBV19|TRBD1
TGTGCCAGTACCGACAGGGGGATATATGGCTACACCTTC
CASTDRGIYGYTF